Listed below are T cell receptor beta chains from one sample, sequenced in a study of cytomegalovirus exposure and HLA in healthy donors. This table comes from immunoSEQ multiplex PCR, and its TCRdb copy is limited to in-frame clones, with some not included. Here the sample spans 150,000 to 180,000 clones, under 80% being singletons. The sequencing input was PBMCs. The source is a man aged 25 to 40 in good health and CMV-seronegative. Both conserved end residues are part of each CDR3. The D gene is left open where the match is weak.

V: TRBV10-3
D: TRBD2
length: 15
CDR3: CAISESVSGGETQYF

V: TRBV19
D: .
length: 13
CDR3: CASSYGSTDTQYF

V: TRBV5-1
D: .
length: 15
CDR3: CASSLGGATNEKLFF

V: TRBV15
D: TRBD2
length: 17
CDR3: CATSRVRAGGRQETQYF

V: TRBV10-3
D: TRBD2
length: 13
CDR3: CAIWAGGAYEQYF

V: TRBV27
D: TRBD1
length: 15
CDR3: CASSPDRGGTGELFF

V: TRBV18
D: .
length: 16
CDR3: CASSPSQGTGANVLTF

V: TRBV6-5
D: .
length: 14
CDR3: CASSVGGGIKGAFF

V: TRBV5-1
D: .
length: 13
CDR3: CASSPQGGDGYTF

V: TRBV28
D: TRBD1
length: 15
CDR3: CASSLGTGAKNIQYF

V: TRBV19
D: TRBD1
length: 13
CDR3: CASSTTGTETAFF

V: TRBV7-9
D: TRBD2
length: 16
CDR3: CSSSPRLAGGSYEQYF

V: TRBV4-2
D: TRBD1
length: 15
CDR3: CASSQDEKGAHGYTF

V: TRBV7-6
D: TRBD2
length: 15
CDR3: CASSSLAGGRDEQFF

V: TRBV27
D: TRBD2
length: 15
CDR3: CASSLYRLAGNEQFF

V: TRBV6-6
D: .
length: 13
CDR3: CASSLENTGELFF

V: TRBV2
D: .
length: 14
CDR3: CATGQSSGANVLTF

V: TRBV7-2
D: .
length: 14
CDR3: CASSLAGGNQPQHF